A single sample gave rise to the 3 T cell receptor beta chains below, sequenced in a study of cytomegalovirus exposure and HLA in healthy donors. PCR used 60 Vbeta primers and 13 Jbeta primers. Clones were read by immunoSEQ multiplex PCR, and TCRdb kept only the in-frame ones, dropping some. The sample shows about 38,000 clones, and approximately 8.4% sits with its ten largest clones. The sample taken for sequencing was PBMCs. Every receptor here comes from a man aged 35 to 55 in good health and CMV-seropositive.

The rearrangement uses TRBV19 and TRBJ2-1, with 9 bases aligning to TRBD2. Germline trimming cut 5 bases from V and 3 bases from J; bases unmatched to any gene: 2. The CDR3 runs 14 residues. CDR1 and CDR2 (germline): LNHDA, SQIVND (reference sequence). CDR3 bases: TGTGCCAGTAGTGCGGGAGGGAACTACAATGAGCAGTTCTTC. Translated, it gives CASSAGGNYNEQFF.

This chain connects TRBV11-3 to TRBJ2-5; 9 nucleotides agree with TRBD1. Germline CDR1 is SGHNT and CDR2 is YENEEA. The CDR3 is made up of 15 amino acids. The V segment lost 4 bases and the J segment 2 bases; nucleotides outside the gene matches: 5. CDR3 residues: CASSWGQGPQETQYF. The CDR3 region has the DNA TGTGCCAGCAGCTGGGGACAGGGCCCTCAAGAGACCCAGTACTTC.

DNA of the CDR3: TGTGCTAGTGGTTTGGGGACAGGGGGCGATGGCTACACCTTC. Encoded protein: CASGLGTGGDGYTF. V gene TRBV12-5 combines with J gene TRBJ1-2, with 11 bases matching TRBD1. Germline CDR1 reads LGHNT; CDR2 reads FRNRAP. This CDR3 contains 14 residues. The V and J ends lost 1 base and 6 bases, in that order; junction bases with no gene match: 1.